One and the same sample provided the 20 T cell receptor beta chains below, sequenced in a study of identical twins. MiXCR, run by TCRdb on the 5' RACE reads, gives a single entry per CDR3 protein. The data hold a few hundred thousand distinct CDR3 sequences, with roughly an eighth observed a single time. These data also formed part of another study, on yellow fever vaccine responses in identical twins.

The material sequenced was CD8+ T cells sorted from blood. These receptor sequences come from a woman aged 18-29 years in good health.

This clonotype was found a few times. The chain uses TRBV7-6 and TRBJ2-3; a weak D match, TRBD2 (6 bases). CDR1 is SGHVS and CDR2 is FNYEAQ in the germline V gene. The length of the CDR3 is 15 residues. Trimming cost V 0 bases and J 1 base, with 8 bases left between them. Written as DNA, the CDR3 is TGTGCCAGCAGCTTAGCCTGGGGGGGCACAGATACGCAGTATTTT. It yields the protein CASSLAWGGTDTQYF.

This sequence joins TRBV10-3 and TRBJ1-1, with D hard to call. Germline assignment: CDR1 ENHRY and CDR2 SYGVKD. The CDR3 covers 14 residues. Trimming stripped 4 bases from V and 0 bases from J, with 9 bases between. The CDR3 sequence is CAISVAGMNTEAFF. The CDR3 DNA reads as TGTGCCATCAGTGTAGCAGGAATGAACACTGAAGCTTTCTTT.

This clonotype was recorded many times. The chain employs TRBV15 and TRBJ2-1, with 8 nucleotides matching TRBD2. This CDR3 is built from 18 residues. From germline, CDR1 is LNHNV and CDR2 YYDKDF (reference sequence). Trimming removed 2 bases from V and 5 bases from J; junction bases left unmatched: 14. CDR3 nucleotide sequence: TGTGCCACCAGCAGACCTCCGGGGGGGGGACTAGTCGACAATGAGCAGTTCTTC. Its translation is CATSRPPGGGLVDNEQFF.

V gene TRBV6-1 combines with J gene TRBJ2-3; 7 bases map to TRBD1. V lost 10 bases, J lost 0 bases, and 4 bases stayed unmatched. From germline, CDR1 is MNHNS and CDR2 SASEGT. The CDR3 covers 13 residues. In DNA form, the CDR3 reads TGTGCCACTAGGGACAGAAGCACAGATACGCAGTATTTT. Translation: CATRDRSTDTQYF.

The sample holds a few counts of this clonotype. The chain employs TRBV6-2 or TRBV6-3 and TRBJ2-7; D remains ambiguous. CDR3 length equals 14 residues. Germline CDR1 is MNHEY and CDR2 is SVGEGT. Between the trimmed V and J ends, which lost 5 bases and 4 bases, there was a span of 15 bases. Here the CDR3 DNA reads TGTGCCAGCAGTCTAGACGTCGCTGGGTACGAGCAGTACGTC. Amino acid sequence: CASSLDVAGYEQYV.

This clonotype was detected many times. The chain combines TRBV27 with TRBJ2-7; no clear D. Trimming pared 7 bases from V and 0 bases from J, leaving 4 bases between. Germline V lookup: CDR1 MNHEY, CDR2 SMNVEV (reference sequence). The length of the CDR3 is 11 residues. CDR3 bases: TGTGCCAGCATTCCCTCCTACGAGCAGTACTTC. This encodes CASIPSYEQYF.

The rearrangement links TRBV28 to TRBJ2-5, with 7 bases fitting TRBD1. CDR1 and CDR2 (germline): MDHEN, SYDVKM. The CDR3 extends over 15 amino acids. V was clipped by 3 bases and J by 7 bases; unmatched bases: 11. The CDR3 loop reads CASSLKQGNLGTQYF. CDR3 DNA: TGTGCCAGCAGTTTGAAACAGGGGAATTTGGGGACCCAGTACTTC. Full variable domain (missing parts from reference TRBV28 and TRBJ2-5): DVKVTQSSRYLVKRTGEKVFLECVQDMDHENMFWYRQDPGLGLRLIYFSYDVKMKEKGDIPEGYSVSREKKERFSLILESASTNQTSMYLCASSLKQGNLGTQYFGPGTRLLVL.

Many counts were recorded for this clonotype. The chain recombines TRBV5-6 with TRBJ2-3; D not certain. With 3 bases removed from V and 0 bases from J, the gap between germline ends came to 5 bases. The CDR3 covers 13 residues. Germline assignment: CDR1 SGHDT and CDR2 YYEEEE. CDR3 bases: TGTGCCAGCAGCTCGGACAGCACAGATACGCAGTATTTT. It encodes CASSSDSTDTQYF. The whole variable domain, remainder taken from reference TRBV5-6 and TRBJ2-3, is DAGVTQSPTHLIKTRGQQVTLRCSPKSGHDTVSWYQQALGQGPQFIFQYYEEEERQRGNFPDRFSGHQFPNYSSELNVNALLLGDSALYLCASSSDSTDTQYFGPGTRLTVL.

The chain uses TRBV5-4 and TRBJ1-4, with a tentative D call TRBD1 (6 bases). Germline assignment: CDR1 SGHNT and CDR2 YYREEE (reference sequence). CDR3 size: 13 residues. Trimming took 2 bases from V and 8 from J, leaving 10 bases between them. CDR3: CASSFRGGEKLFF. CDR3 coding DNA: TGTGCCAGCAGCTTCAGGGGTGGAGAAAAACTGTTTTTT.

The J gene is TRBJ2-7, the V gene TRBV4-1, with 7 positions matching TRBD2. With 1 base clipped from V and 4 bases from J, the junction kept 4 bases outside the gene matches. The CDR3 covers 14 residues. Germline CDR1 MGHRA, CDR2 YSYEKL. CDR3 bases: TGCGCCAGCAGCCAAGTTACCGGGGGGTACGAGCAGTACGTC. Its protein is CASSQVTGGYEQYV.

This chain joins TRBV3-1 and TRBJ2-3; 7 positions agree with TRBD2. V shed 1 base, J shed 3 bases, and the junction held 7 bases outside the gene matches. Germline loops: CDR1 LGHDT, CDR2 YNNKEL (reference sequence). This CDR3 is built from 16 residues. CDR3: CASSQVEAGPTDTQYF. The CDR3, as DNA: TGTGCCAGCAGCCAAGTTGAAGCGGGGCCTACAGATACGCAGTATTTT.

The V gene is TRBV2, the J gene TRBJ2-3, with 10 positions matching TRBD1. This CDR3 region has 19 residues. The V segment lost 0 bases and the J segment 0 bases; nucleotides outside the gene matches: 9. Germline V gene data show CDR1 as SNHLY and CDR2 as FYNNEI. Here the CDR3 DNA reads TGTGCCAGCAGTGAAGCGCTGGACAGGGGGGGGTGGAGCACAGATACGCAGTATTTT. It encodes CASSEALDRGGWSTDTQYF.

The genes are TRBV12-3 or TRBV12-4 and TRBJ1-3; D uncertain. The CDR3 covers 15 residues. Trimming left V 7 bases short and J 1 base short, with 14 bases between. DNA of the CDR3: TGTGCCAGCAACCCCGCGGGTGGATCTGGAAACACCATATATTTT. Translating it yields CASNPAGGSGNTIYF.

This clonotype showed up just a few times. The V call is TRBV20-1, the J call TRBJ2-7; a weak D match, TRBD2 (5 bases). CDR3 length: 14 residues. CDR1 DFQATT and CDR2 SNEGSKA come from the germline V gene (reference sequence). With 0 bases removed from V and 0 bases from J, the gap between germline ends came to 9 bases. In DNA, the CDR3 is TGCAGTGCTAGAGAGCCGGGAACCTCCTACGAGCAGTACTTC. Its translation: CSAREPGTSYEQYF.

This clonotype was detected ten times or more. The V call is TRBV14, the J call TRBJ2-2; D is perhaps TRBD2 (6 bases). The germline V gene has CDR1 SGHDN and CDR2 FVKESK. V shed 0 bases and J shed 8 bases, with 16 bases lying between them. CDR3 length: 16 residues. The CDR3 region has the DNA TGTGCCAGCAGCCAAGATGGAATCACCGGGACTGGGGAGCTGTTTTTT. This translates into CASSQDGITGTGELFF.

The chain couples TRBV6-5 to TRBJ2-2; 9 positions agree with TRBD1. The CDR3 sequence is 19 residues long. Looked up from germline, CDR1 is MNHEY and CDR2 is SVGAGI. Germline trimming cut 7 bases from V and 6 bases from J; bases unmatched to any gene: 21. The CDR3 region is CASTYFRDRVGLGAGELFF. Here the CDR3 DNA reads TGTGCCAGCACCTACTTCCGGGACAGGGTTGGTCTGGGGGCCGGGGAGCTGTTTTTT.

This chain connects TRBV12-3 or TRBV12-4 to TRBJ2-1; TRBD2 agrees at 9 bases. This CDR3 comprises 14 residues. V lost 6 bases, J lost 11 bases, and 11 bases stayed unmatched. The CDR3 region is CASREIAGADKQFF. CDR3 sequence (DNA): TGTGCCAGCAGAGAAATAGCGGGAGCGGATAAGCAGTTCTTC.

This clonotype was counted a few times. The chain couples TRBV10-3 to TRBJ2-1, with 14 bases matching TRBD2. V lost 4 bases, J lost 7 bases, and 6 bases stayed unmatched. CDR3 length: 16 residues. In germline, CDR1 is ENHRY, CDR2 SYGVKD. The CDR3, as DNA: TGTGCCATCAGTGGGGGACTAGCGGGAGTACTAAATGAGCAGTTCTTC. Its translation: CAISGGLAGVLNEQFF.

The chain couples TRBV4-2 to TRBJ2-3; 7 bases fit TRBD1. The CDR3 length is 12 residues. Germline-derived CDR1 and CDR2 are LGHNA and YNFKEQ. V lost 6 bases and J lost 4; bases outside the gene matches: 1. The CDR3 bases are TGTGCCAGCAGGCAGGGGGCAGATACGCAGTATTTT. Translating gives CASRQGADTQYF.

This chain uses TRBV27 with TRBJ1-2; the match to TRBD1 covers 7 bases. CDR1 MNHEY and CDR2 SMNVEV come from the germline V gene (reference sequence). V lost 5 bases, J lost 8 bases, and 11 bases stayed unmatched. This CDR3 region has 14 residues. The CDR3 protein is CASSRRGRGEGYTF. In nucleotides, the CDR3 is TGTGCCAGCAGTCGTAGGGGGCGCGGCGAGGGCTACACCTTC.